This T cell receptor beta chain was retrieved from a study of PD-L1 blockade in urothelial cancer. As for the study in general: Males with urothelial cancer arising in the bladder constituted most of the roughly 30 patients.

There are 12 residues in the CDR3. Germline V gene lookup returns CDR1 ENHRY and CDR2 SYGVKD. The V end was cut by 3 bases, the J end by 7 bases, with 7 bases between. The data were produced by immunoSEQ multiplex PCR, yet TCRdb's version contains in-frame clones alone and is incomplete. The sample contains some 63,000 clones, roughly 76% of which appear only once. Specified time point: pretreatment peripheral blood. This TCR derives from a man in his sixties or seventies with urothelial cancer. V usage is TRBV10-3 and J usage is TRBJ1-5; possible D gene TRBD1, 5 bases. The material sequenced was PBMCs, taken around atezolizumab (anti-PD-L1) treatment. This chain's CDR3 is CAISDAGQPQHF. The DNA for the CDR3 is TGTGCCATCAGTGACGCAGGGCAGCCCCAGCATTTT.